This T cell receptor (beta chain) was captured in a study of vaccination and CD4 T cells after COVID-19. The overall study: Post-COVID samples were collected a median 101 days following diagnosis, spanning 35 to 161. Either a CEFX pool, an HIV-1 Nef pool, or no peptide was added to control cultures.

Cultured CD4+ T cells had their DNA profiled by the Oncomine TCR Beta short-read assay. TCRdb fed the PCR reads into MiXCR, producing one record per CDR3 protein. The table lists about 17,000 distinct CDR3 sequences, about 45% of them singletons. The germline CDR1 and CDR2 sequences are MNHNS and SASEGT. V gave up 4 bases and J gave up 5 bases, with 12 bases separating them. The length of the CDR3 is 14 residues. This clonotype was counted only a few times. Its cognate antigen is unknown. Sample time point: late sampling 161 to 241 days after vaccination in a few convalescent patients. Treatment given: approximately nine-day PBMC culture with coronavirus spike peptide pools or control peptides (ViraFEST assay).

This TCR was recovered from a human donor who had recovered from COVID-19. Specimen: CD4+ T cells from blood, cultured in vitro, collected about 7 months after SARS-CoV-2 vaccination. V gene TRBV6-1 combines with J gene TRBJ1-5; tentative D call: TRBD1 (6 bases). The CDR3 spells CASSGGQQYQPQHF. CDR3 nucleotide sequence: TGTGCCAGCAGTGGGGGACAACAATATCAGCCCCAGCATTTT.